This T cell receptor beta chain was identified in a study of Ad26.COV2.S vaccination and SARS-CoV-2 variants. Study-level findings and limits: Participants in the vaccine arm had higher spike-specific TCR breadth; placebo recipients had lower. Assessments of TCR breadth and depth may have underestimated the total T cell responses.

Measured with immunoSEQ multiplex PCR; TCRdb has only the in-frame clones, and not every one. The sample lists 180,000 or so clones, 87% occurring once. As for this clone: Its antigen is not known.

From germline, CDR1 is MNHEY and CDR2 SVGAGI. This CDR3 has 13 residues. Trimming took off 5 bases at V and 5 bases at J, with 12 bases between the two ends. The gene calls are TRBV6-5 and TRBJ2-5; D ambiguous. This TCR was recovered from a human donor who had recovered from COVID-19. Sequencing used peripheral blood, obtained after recovery from COVID-19. The CDR3 region has the DNA TGTGCCAGCAGTCGAGGACGCAGGGAGACCCAGTACTTC. The encoded protein is CASSRGRRETQYF.